This paragraph reports one T cell receptor (beta chain). Generation of cDNA took place in eight separate reactions per sample. TCRdb derives one entry per CDR3 protein from the 5' RACE reads, leaving out DNA. This listing includes 440,000 or so distinct CDR3 sequences. Germline CDR1 reads GTSNPN; CDR2 reads SVGIG (reference sequence). The CDR3 covers 15 residues. This entry is derived from a study of monozygotic twins with inflammatory bowel disease. Source material: blood. The chain is built from TRBV30 and TRBJ2-1. The TCR was taken from a human donor with ulcerative colitis or Crohn's disease, or a healthy co-twin of an affected twin (not recorded which). CDR3 loop: CAWSVGSGSYNEQFF.